The 2 T cell receptor beta chains reported below all come from one sample, sequenced in a study of T-cell reconstitution after alpha-beta-depleted transplantation in children. Preparation of the TCRbeta library used unique molecular identifiers. A single record per CDR3 protein comes from TCRdb applying MiXCR to the PCR reads. The sample holds about 150,000 distinct CDR3 sequences, more than 9.5% seen once. The sample consisted of PBMCs, taken before TCRalphabeta/CD19-depleted stem cell transplant. The receptors stem from a boy younger than 10 with acute myeloid leukemia, due to receive a stem cell transplant.

This clonotype was observed at least ten times. The chain carries TRBV5-6 and TRBJ2-7, with D unclear. CDR3 length equals 17 residues. V gave up 4 bases and J gave up 3 bases, with 23 bases separating them. Germline-derived CDR1 and CDR2 are SGHDT and YYEEEE. In nucleotides, the CDR3 is TGTGCCAGCAGCCACCCTCCTCGGGCCTCCCGTGGCTACGAGCAGTACTTC. It encodes CASSHPPRASRGYEQYF.

The chain couples TRBV3-1 to TRBJ2-2; 7 nucleotides agree with TRBD2. The germline V gene has CDR1 LGHDT and CDR2 YNNKEL (reference sequence). V dropped 4 bases and J dropped 5; count of bases not matched to a gene: 10. The CDR3 length is 16 residues. The CDR3: CASSRWELAQTGELFF. The CDR3 nucleotides read TGTGCCAGCAGCCGATGGGAACTAGCGCAGACCGGGGAGCTGTTTTTT.